This T cell receptor (beta chain) is from a study of blood T cell repertoires in COVID-19. Background on the study: Acute-phase and convalescent COVID-19 samples originated in the United States, Italy and Spain. Sample material is recorded as cDNA or gDNA derived from T cells, B-cell-depleted T cells, or PBMCs.

V was pared by 2 bases and J by 7 bases, with 7 bases of the junction left unmatched. The germline V gene encodes CDR1 SNHLY and CDR2 FYNNEI. The CDR3 runs 16 residues. Study processing details: Reference gene primers were amplified, and this amplification served to estimate nucleated cell counts. The assay was immunoSEQ multiplex PCR, and TCRdb's table has in-frame clones only and misses some. V and J calls and clone size are copied from that table; D and trimming were computed from the DNA. The repertoire holds about 160,000 clones, with about nine tenths as singletons. Sequenced input: peripheral blood. This clonotype was sampled from a woman in her fifties or sixties with active or convalescent COVID-19. The chain recombines TRBV2 with TRBJ1-6, with TRBD1 identical over 8 bases. CDR3 bases: TGTGCCAGCAGTGAATACTGGACAGGGCTGAATTCACCCCTCCACTTT. This translates into CASSEYWTGLNSPLHF.